A single sample gave rise to the 32 T cell receptor beta chains below, sequenced in a study of T-cell reconstitution after alpha-beta-depleted transplantation in children. The library targeted TCRbeta and was prepared with unique molecular identifiers. From the PCR reads, TCRdb called clonotypes with MiXCR, one entry per CDR3 protein. The sample holds hundreds of thousands of distinct CDR3 sequences; 15% to 20% are singletons and the top ten take 3.3%. This sample comprised PBMCs from the stem cell graft donor, obtained from the stem cell graft. The receptors shown here come from a human donor who donated a stem cell graft to a child with acute lymphoblastic leukemia.

The chain combines TRBV5-5 with TRBJ1-2; 7 positions agree with TRBD1. The CDR3 is 13 amino acids. Per germline, CDR1 SGHKS and CDR2 YYEKEE (reference sequence). Trimming at V came to 4 bases and at J to 7 bases, leaving 7 bases not matched to a gene. The CDR3 region has the DNA TGTGCCAGCAGCGACCAGGGGGTTGGTGGCTACACCTTC. Its protein is CASSDQGVGGYTF.

J is TRBJ2-7 and V is TRBV20-1; D is unclear. The V gene lost 6 bases and the J gene lost 4 bases, with 7 bases spanning the gap. The CDR3 loop spans 10 amino acids. Germline CDR1 reads DFQATT; CDR2 reads SNEGSKA (reference sequence). The CDR3 bases are TGCAGTGCAACAGATTACGAGCAGTACTTC. It encodes CSATDYEQYF.

In DNA form, the CDR3 reads TGTGCCAGCAGTGGACAGGGGATCACTGAAGCTTTCTTT. Residues: CASSGQGITEAFF. The gene calls are TRBV7-9 and TRBJ1-1, with 9 bases fitting TRBD1. The J segment lost 4 bases and the V segment lost 6 bases, leaving 3 bases of the junction unmatched. The CDR3 length is 13 residues. Germline assignment: CDR1 SEHNR and CDR2 FQNEAQ (reference sequence).

At least ten counts were recorded for this clonotype. This chain uses TRBV27 with TRBJ2-1; 10 bases line up with TRBD2. Germline V gene lookup returns CDR1 MNHEY and CDR2 SMNVEV (reference sequence). The V and J ends lost 2 bases and 10 bases, in that order; junction bases with no gene match: 8. This CDR3 has 15 amino acids. In DNA, the CDR3 is TGTGCCAGCAGTTTAACCAGCGGGAGGGTAAGCGAGCAGTTCTTC. Translating it yields CASSLTSGRVSEQFF.

This chain connects TRBV5-6 to TRBJ2-1, with TRBD2 matching over 11 bases. The V and J ends lost 0 bases and 15 bases, in that order; junction bases with no gene match: 2. Germline-derived CDR1 and CDR2 are SGHDT and YYEEEE. This CDR3 has 12 residues. The CDR3 coding sequence is TGTGCCAGCAGCTTGGGACTAGCGGGAAGGTTCTTC. Amino acid sequence: CASSLGLAGRFF.

This clonotype was detected a few times. The CDR3 DNA reads TGTGCCAGCAGCCCCCCCCGAGGACTAGCGGGGGCTTACAATGAGCAGTTCTTC. As protein: CASSPPRGLAGAYNEQFF. This chain connects TRBV11-2 to TRBJ2-1; 13 bases are shared with TRBD2. CDR1 is SGHAT and CDR2 is FQNNGV in the germline V gene. The length of the CDR3 is 18 residues. With V trimmed by 5 bases and J by 4 bases, 11 bases remained unmatched.

This clonotype was found a few times. This chain connects TRBV5-1 to TRBJ2-7; the D is unclear. From germline, CDR1 is SGHRS and CDR2 YFSETQ. V was trimmed by 4 bases and J by 7 bases, leaving 18 bases between them. The CDR3 runs to 14 residues. The CDR3 coding sequence is TGCGCCAGCAGCACCGTTCTGCCGGCCGGGGAGCAGTACTTC. It specifies CASSTVLPAGEQYF. Combining the CDR3 with reference TRBV5-1 and TRBJ2-7 gives the whole variable domain KAGVTQTPRYLIKTRGQQVTLSCSPISGHRSVSWYQQTPGQGLQFLFEYFSETQRNKGNFPGRFSGRQFSNSRSEMNVSTLELGDSALYLCASSTVLPAGEQYFGPGTRLTVT.

CDR3 DNA: TGTGCCAGCAGTTACCCCGGGACAGGAGGGGGCCCGGACACTGAAGCTTTCTTT. It translates to CASSYPGTGGGPDTEAFF. The rearrangement uses TRBV6-5 and TRBJ1-1; 8 nucleotides line up with TRBD1. The junction had 14 bases not matched to a gene; V was cut back by 2 bases and J by 3 bases. The germline CDR1 and CDR2 sequences are MNHEY and SVGAGI. The CDR3 totals 18 residues.

The V call is TRBV30, the J call TRBJ2-1; D might be TRBD1 (5 bases). Germline V lookup: CDR1 GTSNPN, CDR2 SVGIG (reference sequence). Trimming pared 0 bases from V and 5 bases from J, leaving 5 bases between. This CDR3 contains 12 residues. The CDR3 nucleotides read TGTGCCTGGAGTGTCAGGGACAATGAGCAGTTCTTC. This encodes CAWSVRDNEQFF.

The V call is TRBV4-1, the J call TRBJ1-2, with D perhaps TRBD1 (5 bases). Germline CDR1 is MGHRA and CDR2 is YSYEKL. V was shortened by 1 base and J by 4 bases, with 10 bases between the two germline ends. The CDR3 runs to 14 residues. This CDR3 is CASSQAPGTYGYTF. The CDR3 DNA reads TGCGCCAGCAGCCAAGCGCCAGGGACCTATGGCTACACCTTC.

Notes on this clonotype: A read error may produce the germline difference seen at one junction end. This chain connects TRBV7-9 to TRBJ2-7, with a possible D match to TRBD2 (6 bases). The CDR3 sequence is 14 residues long. Germline V gene data show CDR1 as SEHNR and CDR2 as FQNEAQ (reference sequence). The CDR3 region is CASSSWGETYEQYF. The CDR3 DNA is TGTGCCAGCAGCTCATGGGGGGAGACCTATGAGCAGTACTTC.

This chain connects TRBV29-1 to TRBJ2-7, with D possibly TRBD1 on 5 matching bases. Between the trimmed V and J ends, which lost 5 bases and 6 bases, there was a span of 14 bases. Germline V gene data show CDR1 as SQVTM and CDR2 as ANQGSEA. The CDR3 extends over 12 amino acids. The CDR3 sequence: CSVPQGSGEQYF. CDR3 nucleotides: TGCAGCGTTCCTCAGGGTTCCGGCGAGCAGTACTTC.

The rearrangement links TRBV15 to TRBJ2-7, with no clear D. Germline CDR1 LNHNV, CDR2 YYDKDF (reference sequence). Trimming took off 0 bases at V and 1 base at J, with 10 bases between the two ends. There are 15 residues in the CDR3. Here the CDR3 DNA reads TGTGCCACCAGCAGAGATGGCGCCACTTCCTACGAGCAGTACTTC. It translates to CATSRDGATSYEQYF.

The chain carries TRBV11-2 and TRBJ2-7; tentatively, D is TRBD2 (5 bases). CDR1 SGHAT and CDR2 FQNNGV come from the germline V gene. With 5 bases removed from V and 0 bases from J, the gap between germline ends came to 14 bases. CDR3 size: 15 residues. The chain's CDR3 is CASSPLSGSSYEQYF. The CDR3, as DNA: TGTGCCAGCAGCCCCCTTTCGGGGAGCTCCTACGAGCAGTACTTC. The variable domain in full, with the rest retrieved from reference TRBV11-2 and TRBJ2-7, is EAGVAQSPRYKIIEKRQSVAFWCNPISGHATLYWYQQILGQGPKLLIQFQNNGVVDDSQLPKDRFSAERLKGVDSTLKIQPAKLEDSAVYLCASSPLSGSSYEQYFGPGTRLTVT.

The gene calls are TRBV3-1 and TRBJ2-2, with 9 bases lining up with TRBD2. The CDR3 is 16 residues long. Per germline, CDR1 LGHDT and CDR2 YNNKEL (reference sequence). The V and J ends lost 4 bases and 3 bases, in that order; junction bases with no gene match: 6. CDR3 amino acids: CASSRGTSPYTGELFF. DNA of the CDR3: TGTGCCAGCAGCCGCGGGACTAGCCCTTACACCGGGGAGCTGTTTTTT.

The V call is TRBV6-5, the J call TRBJ2-2, with 12 bases fitting TRBD2. The CDR3 has 15 amino acids. The V gene's germline CDR1 is MNHEY and CDR2 SVGAGI. V was pared by 4 bases and J by 11 bases, with 8 bases of the junction left unmatched. The CDR3 spells CASSFRTSGVGELFF. The CDR3 DNA follows: TGTGCCAGCAGTTTCCGGACTAGCGGGGTCGGTGAGCTGTTTTTT.

The chain carries TRBV10-3 and TRBJ1-4, with 9 bases lining up with TRBD1. Germline CDR1 and CDR2: ENHRY and SYGVKD. V was clipped by 4 bases and J by 7 bases; unmatched bases: 7. CDR3 length: 15 residues. CDR3 residues: CAISGGQGQFEKLFF. CDR3 bases: TGTGCCATCAGTGGTGGACAGGGGCAATTTGAAAAACTGTTTTTT.

In its sample, this clonotype was seen a few times. The V call is TRBV20-1, the J call TRBJ2-1; 9 nucleotides agree with TRBD2. CDR1 and CDR2 from the germline V gene are DFQATT and SNEGSKA (reference sequence). There are 14 residues in the CDR3. The J segment lost 7 bases and the V segment lost 5 bases, leaving 9 bases of the junction unmatched. This CDR3 is CSALPGLAVNEQFF. The CDR3 bases are TGCAGTGCTTTACCGGGACTAGCTGTTAATGAGCAGTTCTTC.

This clonotype was recorded a few times. This rearrangement joins TRBV12-3 or TRBV12-4 to TRBJ2-7, with D perhaps given as TRBD1 or TRBD2 (5 bases each). The CDR3 contains 15 residues. Trimming left V 0 bases short and J 5 bases short, with 14 bases between. This chain's CDR3 is CASSLAFGGAHEQYF. Written as DNA, the CDR3 is TGTGCCAGCAGTTTAGCGTTTGGGGGTGCCCACGAGCAGTACTTC.

The chain employs TRBV4-1 and TRBJ1-2, with 9 bases fitting TRBD1. CDR1 is MGHRA and CDR2 is YSYEKL in the germline V gene. The V and J ends lost 1 base and 7 bases, in that order; junction bases with no gene match: 7. The CDR3 is made up of 15 amino acids. CDR3 nucleotides: TGCGCCAGCAGCCAAGTGGACAGGGGATGGGTTGGCTACACCTTC. Its translation is CASSQVDRGWVGYTF.

Only a few counts were recorded for this clonotype. The rearrangement uses TRBV12-3 or TRBV12-4 and TRBJ2-3; 8 nucleotides agree with TRBD2. The CDR3 length is 13 residues. J was trimmed by 3 bases and V by 6 bases; bases with no gene match: 2. CDR3 in DNA: TGTGCCAGCAGAAGCGGGAGAACAGATACGCAGTATTTT. This translates into CASRSGRTDTQYF.

The gene calls are TRBV27 and TRBJ2-2, with TRBD2 matching over 13 bases. This CDR3 is built from 16 residues. Germline trimming cut 7 bases from V and 4 bases from J; bases unmatched to any gene: 6. Germline CDR1 MNHEY, CDR2 SMNVEV (reference sequence). CDR3 region: CASMTSGRTLTGELFF. The DNA of the CDR3 is TGTGCCAGCATGACTAGCGGGAGGACTCTCACCGGGGAGCTGTTTTTT.

The sample holds a few counts of this clonotype. The chain combines TRBV12-3 or TRBV12-4 with TRBJ1-1; D call uncertain. Trimming stripped 7 bases from V and 11 bases from J, with 17 bases between. The CDR3 length is 12 residues. The CDR3 reads CASTAGGSKAFF. DNA for the CDR3: TGTGCCAGCACGGCCGGAGGGAGTAAGGCTTTCTTT.

The chain recombines TRBV5-1 with TRBJ2-3; 13 bases match TRBD2. The CDR3 spans 18 residues. Germline V gene data show CDR1 as SGHRS and CDR2 as YFSETQ. With 0 bases clipped from V and 6 bases from J, the junction kept 10 bases outside the gene matches. CDR3 protein: CASSLGGRTSGSRDTQYF. DNA for the CDR3: TGCGCCAGCAGCTTGGGGGGCCGGACTAGCGGGAGTAGGGATACGCAGTATTTT.

The chain is built from TRBV3-1 and TRBJ2-3; a possible D gene is TRBD1 (6 bases). Germline V CDR1 and CDR2: LGHDT, YNNKEL (reference sequence). CDR3 length equals 18 residues. V lost 4 bases and J lost 5, with 25 bases in between. Here the CDR3 reads CASSPQGELGGGGDTQYF. CDR3 sequence (DNA): TGTGCCAGCAGCCCTCAAGGAGAACTAGGGGGTGGTGGAGATACGCAGTATTTT.

In this sample, this clonotype turned up a few times. V gene TRBV20-1 combines with J gene TRBJ1-1; D perhaps matches TRBD1 (6 bases). Per the germline V gene, CDR1 is DFQATT and CDR2 is SNEGSKA (reference sequence). Trimming stripped 3 bases from V and 4 bases from J, with 9 bases between. The CDR3 length is 12 residues. The CDR3 sequence: CSASAGATEAFF. CDR3 in DNA: TGCAGTGCTAGTGCAGGGGCCACTGAAGCTTTCTTT.

This clonotype has just a few counts. The gene calls are TRBV5-1 and TRBJ1-1; D is possibly TRBD1 (5 bases). The ends were cut back, 0 bases at V and 3 bases at J, with 12 bases in the middle. The CDR3 has 15 amino acids. Germline V lookup: CDR1 SGHRS, CDR2 YFSETQ. The CDR3 loop is CASSLEAGRDTEAFF. CDR3 in DNA: TGCGCCAGCAGCTTGGAGGCAGGGAGAGACACTGAAGCTTTCTTT.

This chain links TRBV7-8 with TRBJ2-1, with TRBD2 matching over 13 bases. V gave up 2 bases and J gave up 5 bases; unmatched junction bases: 15. The CDR3 covers 20 residues. Germline V CDR1 and CDR2: SGHVS, FQNEAQ. DNA of the CDR3: TGTGCCAGCAGCTTACCGCCCGGGACTAGCGGGGATCGGTGGAACAATGAGCAGTTCTTC. It is translated as CASSLPPGTSGDRWNNEQFF.

The sample holds a few counts of this clonotype. One base away lies a much larger clone, so this may be a sequencing read error. CDR3 protein: CASSQANSQYF. The CDR3 DNA is TGTGCCAGCAGCCAAGCCAACAGTCAGTACTTC. The genes are TRBV3-1 and TRBJ2-4; no firm D call. This CDR3 spans 11 amino acids. The germline gives CDR1 LGHDT, CDR2 YNNKEL (reference sequence). Complete variable domain (other parts from reference TRBV3-1 and TRBJ2-4): DTAVSQTPKYLVTQMGNDKSIKCEQNLGHDTMYWYKQDSKKFLKIMFSYNNKELIINETVPNRFSPKSPDKAHLNLHINSLELGDSAVYFCASSQANSQYFGAGTRLSVL.

This clonotype turned up a few times. The rearrangement uses TRBV27 and TRBJ1-5; 7 nucleotides agree with TRBD1. There are 14 residues in the CDR3. The germline V gene encodes CDR1 MNHEY and CDR2 SMNVEV (reference sequence). The junction had 7 bases not matched to a gene; V was cut back by 9 bases and J by 2 bases. CDR3 protein: CASALGGGNQPQHF. The CDR3 nucleotides read TGTGCCAGTGCCCTAGGGGGCGGCAATCAGCCCCAGCATTTT.

This clonotype has a handful of counts. The rearrangement uses TRBV12-3 or TRBV12-4 and TRBJ2-1, with TRBD2 matching over 7 bases. This CDR3 has 17 amino acids. The ends lost 5 bases at V and 9 bases at J; junction bases unmatched: 19. The CDR3 loop is CASSHSSSGREVGEQFF. CDR3 DNA sequence: TGTGCCAGCAGTCACTCATCTAGCGGAAGGGAGGTGGGTGAGCAGTTCTTC.

The table lists this clonotype with a few counts. The chain combines TRBV20-1 with TRBJ2-7, with 8 bases aligning to TRBD2. The junction had 7 bases not matched to a gene; V was cut back by 0 bases and J by 6 bases. Germline CDR1 reads DFQATT; CDR2 reads SNEGSKA (reference sequence). This CDR3 is built from 14 residues. The CDR3: CSARDLGRAVEQYF. The CDR3 DNA reads TGCAGTGCTAGAGATCTCGGGAGGGCCGTCGAGCAGTACTTC.